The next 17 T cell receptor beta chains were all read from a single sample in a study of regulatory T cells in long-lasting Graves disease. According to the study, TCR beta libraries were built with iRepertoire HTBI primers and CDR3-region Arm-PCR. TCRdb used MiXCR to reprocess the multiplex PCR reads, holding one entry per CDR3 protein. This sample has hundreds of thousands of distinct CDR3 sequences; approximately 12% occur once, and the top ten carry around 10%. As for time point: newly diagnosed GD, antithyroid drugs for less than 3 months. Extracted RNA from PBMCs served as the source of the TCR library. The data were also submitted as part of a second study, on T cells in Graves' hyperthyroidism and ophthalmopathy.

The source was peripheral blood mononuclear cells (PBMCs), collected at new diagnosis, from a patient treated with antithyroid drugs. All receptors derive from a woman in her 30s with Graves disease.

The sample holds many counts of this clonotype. The CDR3 is CASSPAGGSGSDTQYF. CDR3 nucleotides: TGCGCCAGCAGCCCGGCTGGAGGGAGCGGGTCAGATACGCAGTATTTT. The gene calls are TRBV5-1 and TRBJ2-3, with a possible D match to TRBD2 (6 bases). This CDR3 contains 16 residues. The V and J ends lost 4 bases and 4 bases respectively, with 19 bases between them. CDR1 and CDR2 from the germline V gene are SGHRS and YFSETQ.

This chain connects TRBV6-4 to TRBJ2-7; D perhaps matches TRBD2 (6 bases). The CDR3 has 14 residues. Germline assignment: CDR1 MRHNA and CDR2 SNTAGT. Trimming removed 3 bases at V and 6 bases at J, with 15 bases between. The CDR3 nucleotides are TGTGCCAGCAGTGAAGCGCTTCTGGGGGGCGAGCAGTACTTC. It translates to CASSEALLGGEQYF.

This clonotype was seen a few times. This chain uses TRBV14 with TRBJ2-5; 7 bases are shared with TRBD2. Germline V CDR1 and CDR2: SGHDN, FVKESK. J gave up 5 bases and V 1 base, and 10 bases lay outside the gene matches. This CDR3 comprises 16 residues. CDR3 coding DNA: TGTGCCAGCAGCCAAGGGAGCGGGATGGCCGGGGAGACCCAGTACTTC. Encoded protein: CASSQGSGMAGETQYF.

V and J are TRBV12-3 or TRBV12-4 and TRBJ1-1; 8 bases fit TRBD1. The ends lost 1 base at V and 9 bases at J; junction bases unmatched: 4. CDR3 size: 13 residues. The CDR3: CASSLGGQAKAFF. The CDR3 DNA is TGTGCCAGCAGTTTAGGGGGACAGGCTAAAGCTTTCTTT.

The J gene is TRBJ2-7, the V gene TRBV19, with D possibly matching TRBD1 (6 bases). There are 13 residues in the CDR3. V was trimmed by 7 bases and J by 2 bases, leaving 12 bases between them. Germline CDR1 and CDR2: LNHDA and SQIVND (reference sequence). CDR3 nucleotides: TGTGCCAGTAATCGGGCAGGGGCCTACGAGCAGTACTTC. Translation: CASNRAGAYEQYF.

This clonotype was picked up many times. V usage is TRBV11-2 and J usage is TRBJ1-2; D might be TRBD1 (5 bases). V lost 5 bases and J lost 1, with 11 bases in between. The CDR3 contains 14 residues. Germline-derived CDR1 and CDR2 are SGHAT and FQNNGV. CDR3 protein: CASSQGKVNYGYTF. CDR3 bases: TGTGCCAGCAGCCAGGGAAAGGTTAACTATGGCTACACCTTC.

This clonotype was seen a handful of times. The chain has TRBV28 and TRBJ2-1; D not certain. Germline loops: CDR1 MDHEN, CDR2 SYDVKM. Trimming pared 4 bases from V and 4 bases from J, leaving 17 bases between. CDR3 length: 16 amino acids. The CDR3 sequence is CASSSPGERPYNEQFF. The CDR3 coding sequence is TGTGCCAGCAGTTCCCCTGGCGAGCGCCCTTACAATGAGCAGTTCTTC.

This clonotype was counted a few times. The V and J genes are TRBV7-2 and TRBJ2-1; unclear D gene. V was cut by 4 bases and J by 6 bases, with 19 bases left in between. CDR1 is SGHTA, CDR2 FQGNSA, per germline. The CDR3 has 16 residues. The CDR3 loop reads CASSSPYETKANEQFF. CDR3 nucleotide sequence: TGTGCCAGCAGCTCCCCTTACGAAACAAAAGCCAATGAGCAGTTCTTC.

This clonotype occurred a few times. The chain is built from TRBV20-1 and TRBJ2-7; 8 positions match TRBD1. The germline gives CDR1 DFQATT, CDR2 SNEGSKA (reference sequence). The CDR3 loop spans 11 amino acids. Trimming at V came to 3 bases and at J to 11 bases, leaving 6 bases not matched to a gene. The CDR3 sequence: CSASSVGQEYF. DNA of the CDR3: TGCAGTGCTAGCTCGGTGGGACAGGAGTACTTC.

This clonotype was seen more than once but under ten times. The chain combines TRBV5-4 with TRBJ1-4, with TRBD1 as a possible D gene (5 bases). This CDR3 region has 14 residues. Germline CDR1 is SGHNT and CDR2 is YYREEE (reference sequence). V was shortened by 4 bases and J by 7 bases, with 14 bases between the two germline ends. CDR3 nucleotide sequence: TGTGCCAGCAGCGGGGGGGGGGTCGGTGAAAAACTGTTTTTT. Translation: CASSGGGVGEKLFF.

This CDR3 reads CASSVGTRNEKLFF. CDR3 bases: TGTGCCAGCAGCGTCGGGACACGAAATGAAAAACTGTTTTTT. V and J are TRBV18 and TRBJ1-4, with D perhaps TRBD1 (6 bases). The CDR3 is made up of 14 amino acids. In germline, CDR1 is KGHSH, CDR2 LQKENI. Trimming removed 8 bases from V and 5 bases from J, with 15 bases in between.

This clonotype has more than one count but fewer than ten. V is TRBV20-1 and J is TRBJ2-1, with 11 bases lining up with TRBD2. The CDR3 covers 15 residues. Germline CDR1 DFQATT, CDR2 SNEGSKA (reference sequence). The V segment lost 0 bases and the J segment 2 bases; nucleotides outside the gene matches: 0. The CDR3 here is CSARDSGRAYNEQFF. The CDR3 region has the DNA TGCAGTGCTAGAGATAGCGGGAGGGCCTACAATGAGCAGTTCTTC.

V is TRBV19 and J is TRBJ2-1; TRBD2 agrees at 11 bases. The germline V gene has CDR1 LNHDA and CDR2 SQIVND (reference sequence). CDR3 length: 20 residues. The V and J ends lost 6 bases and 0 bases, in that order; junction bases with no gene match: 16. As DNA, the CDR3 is TGTGCCAGTAGCCAAGCCGGGACTAGCGGCTTCCAAAACTCCTACAATGAGCAGTTCTTC. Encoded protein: CASSQAGTSGFQNSYNEQFF.

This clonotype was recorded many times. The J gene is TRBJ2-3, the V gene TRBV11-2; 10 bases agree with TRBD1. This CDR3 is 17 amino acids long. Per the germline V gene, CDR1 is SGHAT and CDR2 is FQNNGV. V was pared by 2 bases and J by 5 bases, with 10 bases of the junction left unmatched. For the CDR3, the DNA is TGTGCCAGCAGCTTAAGAAAGGACAGGGGGAGGATAGATACGCAGTATTTT. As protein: CASSLRKDRGRIDTQYF. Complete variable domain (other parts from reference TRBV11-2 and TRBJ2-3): EAGVAQSPRYKIIEKRQSVAFWCNPISGHATLYWYQQILGQGPKLLIQFQNNGVVDDSQLPKDRFSAERLKGVDSTLKIQPAKLEDSAVYLCASSLRKDRGRIDTQYFGPGTRLTVL.

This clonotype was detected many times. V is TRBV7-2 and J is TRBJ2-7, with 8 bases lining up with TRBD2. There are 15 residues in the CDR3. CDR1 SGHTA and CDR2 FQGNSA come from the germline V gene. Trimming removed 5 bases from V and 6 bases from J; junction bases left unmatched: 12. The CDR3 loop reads CASSILAGPPAEQYF. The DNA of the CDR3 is TGTGCCAGCAGCATTTTAGCGGGACCGCCCGCCGAGCAGTACTTC.

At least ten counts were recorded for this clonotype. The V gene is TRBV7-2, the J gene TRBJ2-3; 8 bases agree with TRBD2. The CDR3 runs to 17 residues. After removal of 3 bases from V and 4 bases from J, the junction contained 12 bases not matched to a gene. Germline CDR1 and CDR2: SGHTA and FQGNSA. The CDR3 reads CASSFYRAGELADTQYF. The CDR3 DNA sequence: TGTGCCAGCAGCTTTTATCGAGCGGGAGAGTTGGCAGATACGCAGTATTTT.

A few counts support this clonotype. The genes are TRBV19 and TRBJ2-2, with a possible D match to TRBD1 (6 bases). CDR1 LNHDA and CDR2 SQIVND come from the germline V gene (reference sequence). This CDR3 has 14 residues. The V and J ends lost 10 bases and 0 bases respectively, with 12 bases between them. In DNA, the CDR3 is TGTGCCACCGGGACACAGCCGAACACCGGGGAGCTGTTTTTT. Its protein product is CATGTQPNTGELFF.